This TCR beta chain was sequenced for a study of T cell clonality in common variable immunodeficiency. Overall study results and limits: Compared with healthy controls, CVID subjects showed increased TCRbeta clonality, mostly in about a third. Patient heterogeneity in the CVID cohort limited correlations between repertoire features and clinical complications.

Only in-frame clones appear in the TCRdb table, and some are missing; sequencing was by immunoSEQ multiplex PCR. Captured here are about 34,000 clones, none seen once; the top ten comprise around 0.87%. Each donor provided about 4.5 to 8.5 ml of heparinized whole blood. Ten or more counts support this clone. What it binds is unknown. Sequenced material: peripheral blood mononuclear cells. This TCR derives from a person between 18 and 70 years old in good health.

The DNA read from the CDR3 is TGTGCCAGCAGGGGGGGTCCTAATGAAAAA. Protein sequence: CASRGGPNEK. The entire CDR3 sequence reads CASRGGPNEKLFF. The genes are TRBV2 and TRBJ1-4, with D maybe TRBD1 (5 bases). Read sequence stops 3 residues before the CDR3 end, and the germline J gene provides the missing end. With 6 bases removed from V and 3 bases from J, the gap between germline ends came to 8 bases. Germline-derived CDR1 and CDR2 are SNHLY and FYNNEI. This CDR3 has 13 amino acids.